Below, one T cell receptor (beta chain) is given with its context. The sample is drawn from a study of control samples from healthy donors and cancer patients. Germline values: CDR1 SGHTA, CDR2 FQGNSA. The CDR3 is 17 amino acids. Trimming cost V 0 bases and J 1 base; bases outside gene matches: 6. Only in-frame clones appear in the TCRdb table, and some are missing; sequencing was by immunoSEQ multiplex PCR. The sample shows more than 95,000 clones, approximately 90% of them seen only once. This chain joins TRBV7-2 and TRBJ2-3; 8 bases are a match to TRBD2. The sample taken for sequencing was blood. The origin of this receptor is a woman in her 70s in good health. CDR3: CASSLAGLAGGTDTQYF. CDR3 DNA sequence: TGTGCCAGCAGCTTAGCCGGGCTAGCGGGCGGCACAGATACGCAGTATTTT.